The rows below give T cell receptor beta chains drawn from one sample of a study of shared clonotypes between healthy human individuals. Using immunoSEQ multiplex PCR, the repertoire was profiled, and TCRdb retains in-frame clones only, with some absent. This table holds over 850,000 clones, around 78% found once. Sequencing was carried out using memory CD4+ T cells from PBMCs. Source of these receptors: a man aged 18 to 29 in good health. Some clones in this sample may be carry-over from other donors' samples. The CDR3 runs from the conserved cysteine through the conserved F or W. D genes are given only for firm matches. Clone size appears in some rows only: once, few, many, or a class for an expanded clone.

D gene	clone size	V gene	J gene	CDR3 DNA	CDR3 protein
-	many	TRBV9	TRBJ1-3	TGTGCCAGCAGCGCCAGGCCTCGGGGGTACTCTGGAAACACCATATATTTT	CASSARPRGYSGNTIYF
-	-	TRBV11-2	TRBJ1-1	TGTGCCAGCAGCTTATCGAGCGACACTGAAGCTTTCTTT	CASSLSSDTEAFF
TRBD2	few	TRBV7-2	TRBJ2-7	TGTGCCAGCAGCTTAGTGGGAGGGAGGGCCCCTGACGAGCAGTACTTC	CASSLVGGRAPDEQYF
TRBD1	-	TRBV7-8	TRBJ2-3	TGTGCCAGCAGCCTGACAGGGGCACTAGATACGCAGTATTTT	CASSLTGALDTQYF
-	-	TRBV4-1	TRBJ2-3	TGCGCCAGCAGCCACCCCGGGCAGGGCACAGATACGCAGTATTTT	CASSHPGQGTDTQYF
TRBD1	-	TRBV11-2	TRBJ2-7	TGTGCCAGCAGCCCCAACCCCCGGGACAGGGGTGACGAGCAGTACTTC	CASSPNPRDRGDEQYF
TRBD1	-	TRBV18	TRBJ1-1	TGTGCCAGCTCAGCAGACAGGGGGGCTGAAGCTTTCTTT	CASSADRGAEAFF
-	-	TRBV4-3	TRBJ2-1	TGCGCCAGCTCAGGAGGGGGCTCCTACAATGAGCAGTTCTTC	CASSGGGSYNEQFF
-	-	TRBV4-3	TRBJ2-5	TGCGCCAGCAGCCAAGATTGGCTAGCGGAGACCCAGTACTTC	CASSQDWLAETQYF
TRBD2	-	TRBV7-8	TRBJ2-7	TGTGCCAGCAGCGCGAGGACTAGCGGGAGCTTACCCTACGAGCAGTACTTC	CASSARTSGSLPYEQYF
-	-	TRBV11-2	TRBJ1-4	TGTGCCAGCAGCTTAGGTAGAATCAGTGCAACTAATGAAAAACTGTTTTTT	CASSLGRISATNEKLFF
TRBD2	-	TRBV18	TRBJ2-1	TGTGCCAGCTCACCAACTTTAGCGGGGGGGGTAAATGAGCAGTTCTTC	CASSPTLAGGVNEQFF
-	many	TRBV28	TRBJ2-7	TGTGCCAGCAGTTTATGGGCAGGAAACTACGAGCAGTACTTC	CASSLWAGNYEQYF
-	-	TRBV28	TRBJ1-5	TGTGCCAGCAGTTTAGTTGGGGCTGTTCAGCCCCAGCATTTT	CASSLVGAVQPQHF
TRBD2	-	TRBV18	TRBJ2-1	TGTGCCAGCTCACTCCTAGCGGGAGGGTACAATGAGCAGTTCTTC	CASSLLAGGYNEQFF
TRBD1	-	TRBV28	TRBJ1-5	TGTGCCAGCAGTTTTAGGGACAGGGGCCAGCATTTT	CASSFRDRGQHF
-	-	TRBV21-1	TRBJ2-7	TGTGCCAGCAGCAAAGGGTCCCACGAGCAGTACTTC	CASSKGSHEQYF
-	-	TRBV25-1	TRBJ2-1	TGTGCCAGCAGTGATTGGAGGGGAACATACAATGAGCAGTTCTTC	CASSDWRGTYNEQFF
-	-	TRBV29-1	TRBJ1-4	TGCAGCGTTCCTGGGTCCGGGGGGAATGAAAAACTGTTTTTT	CSVPGSGGNEKLFF
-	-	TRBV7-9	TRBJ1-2	TGTGCCAGCAGCCTCGGGCCCGGGGGGTGCACCTTC	CASSLGPGGCTF
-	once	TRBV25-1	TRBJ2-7	TGTGCCAGCAGTATCGCAGGGGCCTACGAGCAGTACTTC	CASSIAGAYEQYF
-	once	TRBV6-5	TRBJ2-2	TGTGCCAGCAGTTACTCTGCCCGGAGAGGGGAGCTGTTTTTT	CASSYSARRGELFF
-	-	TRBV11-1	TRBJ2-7	TGTGCCAGCACCCCGAGGCAGGGGGGCGACGAGCAGTACTTC	CASTPRQGGDEQYF
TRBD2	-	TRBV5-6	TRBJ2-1	TGTGCCAGCAGCTTCCGGACTAGCGGGAGTCGTTCGTTCTTC	CASSFRTSGSRSFF